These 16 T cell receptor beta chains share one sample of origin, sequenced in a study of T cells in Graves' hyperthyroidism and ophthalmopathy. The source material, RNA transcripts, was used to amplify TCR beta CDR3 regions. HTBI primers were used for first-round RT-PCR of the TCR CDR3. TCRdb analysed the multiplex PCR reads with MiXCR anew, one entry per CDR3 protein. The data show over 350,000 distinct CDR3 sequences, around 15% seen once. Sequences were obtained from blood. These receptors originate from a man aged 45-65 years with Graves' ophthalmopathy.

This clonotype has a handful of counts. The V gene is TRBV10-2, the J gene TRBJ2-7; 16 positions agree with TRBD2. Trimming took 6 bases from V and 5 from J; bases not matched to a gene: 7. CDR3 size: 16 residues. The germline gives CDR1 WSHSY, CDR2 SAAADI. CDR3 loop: CASRGTSGRAPHEQYF. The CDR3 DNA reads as TGCGCCAGCAGGGGGACTAGCGGGAGGGCCCCACACGAGCAGTACTTC.

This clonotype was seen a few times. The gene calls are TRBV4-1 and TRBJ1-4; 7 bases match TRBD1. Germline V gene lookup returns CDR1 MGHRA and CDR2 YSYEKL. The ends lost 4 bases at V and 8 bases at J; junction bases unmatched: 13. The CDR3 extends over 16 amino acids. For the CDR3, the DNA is TGCGCCAGCAGCCCCTTCAAGACAGGGTTTCGAGAAAAACTGTTTTTT. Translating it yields CASSPFKTGFREKLFF.

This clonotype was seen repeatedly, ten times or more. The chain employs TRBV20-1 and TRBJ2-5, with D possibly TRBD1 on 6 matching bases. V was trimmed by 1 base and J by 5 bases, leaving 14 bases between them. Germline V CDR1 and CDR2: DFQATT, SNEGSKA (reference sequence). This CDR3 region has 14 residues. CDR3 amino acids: CSARAPAQGETQYF. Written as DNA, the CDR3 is TGCAGTGCTAGAGCGCCAGCCCAGGGGGAGACCCAGTACTTC.

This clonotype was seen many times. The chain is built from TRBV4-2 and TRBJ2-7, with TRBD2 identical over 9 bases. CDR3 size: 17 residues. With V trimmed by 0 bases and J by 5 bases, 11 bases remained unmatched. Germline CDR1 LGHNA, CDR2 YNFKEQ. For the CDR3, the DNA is TGTGCCAGCAGCCAAGATTCTTTTTCTAGCGGGAAGGACGAGCAGTACTTC. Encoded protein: CASSQDSFSSGKDEQYF.

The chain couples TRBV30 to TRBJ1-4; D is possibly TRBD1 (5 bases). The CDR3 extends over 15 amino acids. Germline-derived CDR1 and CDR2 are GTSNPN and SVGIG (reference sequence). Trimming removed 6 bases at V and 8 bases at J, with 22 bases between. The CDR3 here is CACGYPGPGGEKLFF. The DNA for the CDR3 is TGTGCCTGTGGGTATCCGGGACCCGGGGGGGAAAAACTGTTTTTT.

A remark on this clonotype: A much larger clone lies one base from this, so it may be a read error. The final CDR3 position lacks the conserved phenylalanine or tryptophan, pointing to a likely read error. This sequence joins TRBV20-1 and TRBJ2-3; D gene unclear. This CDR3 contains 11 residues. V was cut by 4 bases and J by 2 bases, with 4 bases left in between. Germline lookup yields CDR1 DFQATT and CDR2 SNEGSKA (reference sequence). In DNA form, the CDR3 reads TGCAGTGCTACCGTCACAGATACGCAGTATCTT. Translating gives CSATVTDTQYL.

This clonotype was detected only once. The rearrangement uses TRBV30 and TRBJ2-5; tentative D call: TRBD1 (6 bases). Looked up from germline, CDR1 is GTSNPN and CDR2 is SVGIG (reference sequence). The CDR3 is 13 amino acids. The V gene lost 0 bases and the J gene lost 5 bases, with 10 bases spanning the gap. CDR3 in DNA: TGTGCCTGGAGTGTAGGGGGAGCGGAGACCCAGTACTTC. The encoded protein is CAWSVGGAETQYF. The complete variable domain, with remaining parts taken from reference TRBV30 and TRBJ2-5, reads SQTIHQWPATLVQPVGSPLSLECTVEGTSNPNLYWYRQAAGRGLQLLFYSVGIGQISSEVPQNLSASRPQDRQFILSSKKLLLSDSGFYLCAWSVGGAETQYFGPGTRLLVL.

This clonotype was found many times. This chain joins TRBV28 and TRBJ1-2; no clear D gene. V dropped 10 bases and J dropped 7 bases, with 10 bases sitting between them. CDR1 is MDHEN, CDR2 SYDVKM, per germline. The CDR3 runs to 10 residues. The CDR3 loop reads CATVFGGYTF. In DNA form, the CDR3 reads TGTGCCACGGTATTTGGTGGCTACACCTTC.

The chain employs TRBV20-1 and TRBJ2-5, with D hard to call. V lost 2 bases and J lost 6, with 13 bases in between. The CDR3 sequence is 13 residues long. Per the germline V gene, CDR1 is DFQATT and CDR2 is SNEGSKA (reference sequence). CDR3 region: CSARNPRVQTQYF. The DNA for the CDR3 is TGCAGTGCTAGAAACCCAAGAGTCCAGACCCAGTACTTC.

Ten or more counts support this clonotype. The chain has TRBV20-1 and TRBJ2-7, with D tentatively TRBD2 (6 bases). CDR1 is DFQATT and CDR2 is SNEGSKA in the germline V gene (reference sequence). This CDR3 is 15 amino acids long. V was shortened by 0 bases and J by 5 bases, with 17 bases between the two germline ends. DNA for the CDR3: TGCAGTGCTAGAGATTTTGGGGCTAGCGTGGACGAGCAGTACTTC. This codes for CSARDFGASVDEQYF.

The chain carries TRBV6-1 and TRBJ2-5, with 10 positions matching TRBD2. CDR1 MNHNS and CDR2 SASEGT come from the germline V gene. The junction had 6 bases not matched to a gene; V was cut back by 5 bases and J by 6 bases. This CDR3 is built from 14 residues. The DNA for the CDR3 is TGTGCCAGCAGTCCTTTAGCGGGAGGAAAGACCCAGTACTTC. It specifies CASSPLAGGKTQYF.

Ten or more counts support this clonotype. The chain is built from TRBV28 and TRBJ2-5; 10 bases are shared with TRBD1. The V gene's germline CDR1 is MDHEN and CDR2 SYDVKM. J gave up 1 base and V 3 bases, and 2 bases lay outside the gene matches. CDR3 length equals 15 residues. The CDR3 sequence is CASSLGTGVQETQYF. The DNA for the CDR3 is TGTGCCAGCAGTTTGGGGACAGGGGTCCAAGAGACCCAGTACTTC.

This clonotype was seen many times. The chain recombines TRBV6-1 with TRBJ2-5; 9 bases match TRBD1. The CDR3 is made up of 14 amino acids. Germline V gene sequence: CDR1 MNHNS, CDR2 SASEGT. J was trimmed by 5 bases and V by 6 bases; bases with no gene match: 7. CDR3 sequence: CASRVTGGRETQYF. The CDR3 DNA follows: TGTGCCAGCAGAGTAACAGGGGGCAGGGAGACCCAGTACTTC.

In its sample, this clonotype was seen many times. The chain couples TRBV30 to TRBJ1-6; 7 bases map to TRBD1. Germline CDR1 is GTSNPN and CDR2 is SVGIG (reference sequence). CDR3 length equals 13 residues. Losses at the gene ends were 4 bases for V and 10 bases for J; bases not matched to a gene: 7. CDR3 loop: CAWTQGGGSPLHF. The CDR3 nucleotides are TGTGCCTGGACCCAGGGGGGAGGGTCACCCCTCCACTTT.

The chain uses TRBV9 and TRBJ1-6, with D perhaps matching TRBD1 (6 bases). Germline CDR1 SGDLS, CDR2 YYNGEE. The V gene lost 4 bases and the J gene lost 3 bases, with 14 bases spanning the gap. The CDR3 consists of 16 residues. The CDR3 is CASSLRDTLYNSPLHF. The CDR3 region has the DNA TGTGCCAGCAGCCTAAGGGACACTCTCTATAATTCACCCCTCCACTTT.

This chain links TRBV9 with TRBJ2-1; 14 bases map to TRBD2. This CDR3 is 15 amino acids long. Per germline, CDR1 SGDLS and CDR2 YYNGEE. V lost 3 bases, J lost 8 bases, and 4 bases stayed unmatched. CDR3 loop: CASSGTGLAGDEQFF. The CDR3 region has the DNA TGTGCCAGCAGCGGAACGGGACTAGCGGGAGATGAGCAGTTCTTC.